The sequence of this TCR beta chain was determined in a study of blood T cell repertoires in COVID-19. For the study at large: Acute-phase and convalescent COVID-19 samples originated in the United States, Italy and Spain.

Using immunoSEQ multiplex PCR, the repertoire was profiled, and TCRdb retains in-frame clones only, with some absent. The data show roughly 400,000 clones, 85% to 90% seen once. This CDR3 region has 15 residues. The V gene lost 2 bases and the J gene lost 4 bases, with 15 bases spanning the gap. Germline V gives CDR1 SGHRS, CDR2 YFSETQ. Study members were between roughly 18 and 90 years old and lived in some 26 US regions. This clone was seen a single time. The chain has TRBV5-1 and TRBJ1-2, with TRBD1 as a possible D gene (5 bases). The specimen was PBMCs or T cells enriched from blood (not recorded which). This TCR came from a man aged 25 to 40 who had recovered from COVID-19. CDR3 protein: CASSLTTATSYGYTF. Here the CDR3 DNA reads TGCGCCAGCAGCTTAACGACAGCTACCAGCTATGGCTACACCTTC.